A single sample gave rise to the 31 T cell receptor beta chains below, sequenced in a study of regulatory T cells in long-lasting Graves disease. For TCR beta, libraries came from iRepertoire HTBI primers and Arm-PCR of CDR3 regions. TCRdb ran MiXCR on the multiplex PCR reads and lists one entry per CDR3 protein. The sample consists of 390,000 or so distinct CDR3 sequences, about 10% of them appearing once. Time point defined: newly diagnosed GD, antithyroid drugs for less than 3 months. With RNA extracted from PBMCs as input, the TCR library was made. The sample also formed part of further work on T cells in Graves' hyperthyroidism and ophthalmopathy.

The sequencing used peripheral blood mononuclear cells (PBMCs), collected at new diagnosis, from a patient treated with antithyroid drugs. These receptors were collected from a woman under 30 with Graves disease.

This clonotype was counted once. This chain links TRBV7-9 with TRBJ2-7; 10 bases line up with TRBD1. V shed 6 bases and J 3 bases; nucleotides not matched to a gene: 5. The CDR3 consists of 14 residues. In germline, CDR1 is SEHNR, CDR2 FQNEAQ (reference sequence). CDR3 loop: CASRQDRGLYEQYF. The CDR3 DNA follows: TGTGCCAGCAGACAAGACAGGGGGCTCTACGAGCAGTACTTC.

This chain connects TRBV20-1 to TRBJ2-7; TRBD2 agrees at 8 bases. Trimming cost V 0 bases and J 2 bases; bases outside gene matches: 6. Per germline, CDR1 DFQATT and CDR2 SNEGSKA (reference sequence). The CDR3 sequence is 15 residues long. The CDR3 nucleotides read TGCAGTGCTAGAGAATTAGCGGGATCGACCTACGAGCAGTACTTC. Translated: CSARELAGSTYEQYF.

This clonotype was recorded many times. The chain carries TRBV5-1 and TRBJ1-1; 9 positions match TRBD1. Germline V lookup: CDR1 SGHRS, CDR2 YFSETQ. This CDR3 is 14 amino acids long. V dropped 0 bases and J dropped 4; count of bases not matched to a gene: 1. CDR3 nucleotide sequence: TGCGCCAGCAGCTTGGCACAGGGGGCCACTGAAGCTTTCTTT. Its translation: CASSLAQGATEAFF.

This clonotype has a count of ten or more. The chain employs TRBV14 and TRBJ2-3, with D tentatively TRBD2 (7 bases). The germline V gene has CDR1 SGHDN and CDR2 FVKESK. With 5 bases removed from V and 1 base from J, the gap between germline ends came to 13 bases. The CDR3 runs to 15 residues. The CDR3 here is CASSEGGVGTDTQYF. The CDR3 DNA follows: TGTGCCAGCAGCGAAGGGGGGGTAGGCACAGATACGCAGTATTTT.

This chain's CDR3 is CASFYGTVYEQYF. Here the CDR3 DNA reads TGTGCCAGTTTTTACGGGACAGTCTACGAGCAGTACTTC. J is TRBJ2-7 and V is TRBV2; 7 bases align to TRBD1. V shed 9 bases, J shed 3 bases, and the junction held 8 bases outside the gene matches. This CDR3 is built from 13 residues. Germline V gene data show CDR1 as SNHLY and CDR2 as FYNNEI.

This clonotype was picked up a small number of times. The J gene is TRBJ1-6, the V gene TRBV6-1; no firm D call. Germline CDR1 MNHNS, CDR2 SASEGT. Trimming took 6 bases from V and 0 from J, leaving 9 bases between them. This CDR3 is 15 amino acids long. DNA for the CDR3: TGTGCCAGCAGCTCAATTACCTCCTATAATTCACCCCTCCACTTT. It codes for CASSSITSYNSPLHF.

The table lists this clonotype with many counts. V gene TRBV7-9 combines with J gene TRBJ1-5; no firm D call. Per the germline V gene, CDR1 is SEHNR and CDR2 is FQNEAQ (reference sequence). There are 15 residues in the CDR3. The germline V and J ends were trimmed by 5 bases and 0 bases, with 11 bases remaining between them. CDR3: CASSPSSSSNQPQHF. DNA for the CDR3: TGTGCCAGCAGCCCCAGTTCGAGTAGCAATCAGCCCCAGCATTTT.

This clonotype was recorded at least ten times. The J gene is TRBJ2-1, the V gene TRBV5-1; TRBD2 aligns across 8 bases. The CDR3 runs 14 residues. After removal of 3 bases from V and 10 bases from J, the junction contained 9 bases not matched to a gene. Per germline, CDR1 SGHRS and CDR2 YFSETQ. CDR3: CASSWGLVGGEQFF. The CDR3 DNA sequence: TGCGCCAGCAGCTGGGGACTAGTTGGAGGCGAGCAGTTCTTC.

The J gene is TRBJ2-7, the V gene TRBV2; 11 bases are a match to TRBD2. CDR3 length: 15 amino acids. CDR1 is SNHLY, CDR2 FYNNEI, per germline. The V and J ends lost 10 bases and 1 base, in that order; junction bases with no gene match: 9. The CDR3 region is CAITRLAGKSYEQYF. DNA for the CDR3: TGTGCCATCACGAGACTAGCGGGAAAGTCCTACGAGCAGTACTTC.

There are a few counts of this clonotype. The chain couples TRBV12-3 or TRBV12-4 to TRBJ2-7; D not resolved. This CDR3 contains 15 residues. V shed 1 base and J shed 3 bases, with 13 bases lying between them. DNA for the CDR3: TGTGCCAGCAGTTTAGAGGGTCATAATCGCTACGAGCAGTACTTC. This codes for CASSLEGHNRYEQYF.

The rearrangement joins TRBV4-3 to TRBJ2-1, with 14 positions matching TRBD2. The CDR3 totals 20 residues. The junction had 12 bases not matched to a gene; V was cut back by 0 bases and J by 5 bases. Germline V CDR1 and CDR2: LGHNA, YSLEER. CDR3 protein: CASSQDASGLAGAPHNEQFF. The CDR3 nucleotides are TGCGCCAGCAGCCAAGATGCCTCGGGACTAGCGGGGGCCCCCCACAATGAGCAGTTCTTC.

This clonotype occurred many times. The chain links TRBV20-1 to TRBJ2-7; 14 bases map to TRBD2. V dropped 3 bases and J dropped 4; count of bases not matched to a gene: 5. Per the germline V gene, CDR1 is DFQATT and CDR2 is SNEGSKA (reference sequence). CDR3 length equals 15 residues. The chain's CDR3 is CSASGTSGSPYEQYF. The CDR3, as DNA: TGCAGTGCTAGTGGGACTAGCGGGAGCCCGTACGAGCAGTACTTC.

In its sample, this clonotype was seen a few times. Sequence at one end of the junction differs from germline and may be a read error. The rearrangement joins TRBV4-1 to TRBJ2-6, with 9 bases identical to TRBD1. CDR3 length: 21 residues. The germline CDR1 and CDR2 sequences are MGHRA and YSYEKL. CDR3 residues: CANSHTGGLPLSSSGANVLTF. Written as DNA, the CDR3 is TGCGCCAACAGCCACACAGGGGGCCTTCCCCTCTCCTCCTCTGGGGCCAACGTCCTGACTTTC.

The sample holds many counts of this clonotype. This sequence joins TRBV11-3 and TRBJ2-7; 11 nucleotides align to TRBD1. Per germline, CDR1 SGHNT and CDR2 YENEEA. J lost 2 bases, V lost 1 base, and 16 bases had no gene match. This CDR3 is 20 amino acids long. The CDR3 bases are TGTGCCAGCAGCTTAGTGAGTTTCCGGGACAGGGGGAAGTCGACCTACGAGCAGTACGTC. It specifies CASSLVSFRDRGKSTYEQYV.

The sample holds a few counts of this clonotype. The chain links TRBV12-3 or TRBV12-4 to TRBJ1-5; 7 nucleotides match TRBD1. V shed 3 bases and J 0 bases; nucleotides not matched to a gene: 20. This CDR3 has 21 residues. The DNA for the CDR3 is TGTGCCAGCAGTTTTAGGGGAAGAAGGAGGGGGCTACTATATAGCAATCAGCCCCAGCATTTT. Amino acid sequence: CASSFRGRRRGLLYSNQPQHF.

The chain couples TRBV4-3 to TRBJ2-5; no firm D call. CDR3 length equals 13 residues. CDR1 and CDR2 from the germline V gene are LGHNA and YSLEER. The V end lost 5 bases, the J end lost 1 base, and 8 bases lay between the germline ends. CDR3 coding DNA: TGCGCCAGCAGCGTGGGGTCCCAAGAGACCCAGTACTTC. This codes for CASSVGSQETQYF.

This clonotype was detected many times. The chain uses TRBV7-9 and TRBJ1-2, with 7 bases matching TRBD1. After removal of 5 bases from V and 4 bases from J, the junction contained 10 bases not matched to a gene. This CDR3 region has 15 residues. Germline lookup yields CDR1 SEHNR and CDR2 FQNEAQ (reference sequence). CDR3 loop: CASSPPLQGSYGYTF. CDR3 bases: TGTGCCAGCAGCCCACCCCTACAGGGGAGCTATGGCTACACCTTC. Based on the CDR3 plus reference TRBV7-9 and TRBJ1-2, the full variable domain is DTGVSQNPRHKITKRGQNVTFRCDPISEHNRLYWYRQTLGQGPEFLTYFQNEAQLEKSRLLSDRFSAERPKGSFSTLEIQRTEQGDSAMYLCASSPPLQGSYGYTFGSGTRLTVV.

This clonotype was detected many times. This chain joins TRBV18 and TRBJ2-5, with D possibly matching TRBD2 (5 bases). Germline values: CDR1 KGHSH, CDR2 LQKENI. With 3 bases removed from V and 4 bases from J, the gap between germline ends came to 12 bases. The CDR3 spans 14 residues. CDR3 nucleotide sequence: TGTGCCAGCTCACCTACTAGTACTTTAGAGACCCAGTACTTC. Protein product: CASSPTSTLETQYF.

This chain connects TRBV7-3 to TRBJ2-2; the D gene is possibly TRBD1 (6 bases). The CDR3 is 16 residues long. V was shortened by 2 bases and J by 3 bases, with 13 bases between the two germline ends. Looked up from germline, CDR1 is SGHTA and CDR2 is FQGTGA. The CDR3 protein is CASSLVGGADTGELFF. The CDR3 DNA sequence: TGTGCCAGCAGCTTAGTTGGGGGCGCCGACACCGGGGAGCTGTTTTTT.

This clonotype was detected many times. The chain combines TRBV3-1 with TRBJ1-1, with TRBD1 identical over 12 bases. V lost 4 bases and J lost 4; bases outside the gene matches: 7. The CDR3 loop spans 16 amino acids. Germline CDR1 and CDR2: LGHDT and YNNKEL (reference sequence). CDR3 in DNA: TGTGCCAGCAGCCTCGGGACAGGGGGCTTTGGCACTGAAGCTTTCTTT. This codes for CASSLGTGGFGTEAFF.

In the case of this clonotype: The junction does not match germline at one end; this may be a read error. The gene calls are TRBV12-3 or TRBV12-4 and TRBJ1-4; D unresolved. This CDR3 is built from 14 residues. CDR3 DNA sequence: TGTGCCAGCACCGGACGAATTTCTAATGAAAAACTGGTTTTT. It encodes CASTGRISNEKLVF.

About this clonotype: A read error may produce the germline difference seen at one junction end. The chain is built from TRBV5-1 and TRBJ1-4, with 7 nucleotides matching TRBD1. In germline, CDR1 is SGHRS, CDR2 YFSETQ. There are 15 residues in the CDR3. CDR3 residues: CASSFTGEANGKLFF. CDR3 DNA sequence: TGCGCCAGCAGCTTCACAGGGGAGGCTAATGGAAAACTGTTTTTT.

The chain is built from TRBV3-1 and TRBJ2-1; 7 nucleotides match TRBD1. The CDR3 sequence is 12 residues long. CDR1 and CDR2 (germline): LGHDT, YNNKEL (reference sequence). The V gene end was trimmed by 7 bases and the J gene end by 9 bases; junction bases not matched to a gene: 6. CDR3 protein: CASNTGAGEQFF. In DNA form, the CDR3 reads TGTGCCAGCAACACAGGGGCGGGTGAGCAGTTCTTC.

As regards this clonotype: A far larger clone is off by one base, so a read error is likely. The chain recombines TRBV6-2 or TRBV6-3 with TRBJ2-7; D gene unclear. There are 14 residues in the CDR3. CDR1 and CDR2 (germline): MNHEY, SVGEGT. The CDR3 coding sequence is TGTGCCAGCAGTTACTCGAGGTTGGGGAACGAGCTGTACGTC. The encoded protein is CASSYSRLGNELYV.

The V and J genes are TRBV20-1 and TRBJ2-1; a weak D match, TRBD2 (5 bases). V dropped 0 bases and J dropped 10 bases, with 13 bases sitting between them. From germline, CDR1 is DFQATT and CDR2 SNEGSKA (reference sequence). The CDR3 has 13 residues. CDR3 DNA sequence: TGCAGTGCTAGAGAGAGTGGACTCCCAGAGCAGTTCTTC. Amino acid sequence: CSARESGLPEQFF.

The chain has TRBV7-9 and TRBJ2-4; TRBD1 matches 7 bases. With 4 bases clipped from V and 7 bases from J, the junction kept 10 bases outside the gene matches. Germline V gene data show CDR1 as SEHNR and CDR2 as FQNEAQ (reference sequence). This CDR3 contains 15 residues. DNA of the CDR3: TGTGCCAGCAGCTCGGCGACACAGGGGTGGAACATTCAGTACTTC. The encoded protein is CASSSATQGWNIQYF.

The CDR3 is CSAIDNRGYSNQPQHF. The DNA of the CDR3 is TGCAGTGCTATTGATAATCGGGGCTATAGCAATCAGCCCCAGCATTTT. V gene TRBV20-1 combines with J gene TRBJ1-5; tentatively, D is TRBD1 (5 bases). Germline V gene sequence: CDR1 DFQATT, CDR2 SNEGSKA (reference sequence). The CDR3 has 16 amino acids. The ends were cut back, 4 bases at V and 0 bases at J, with 16 bases in the middle.

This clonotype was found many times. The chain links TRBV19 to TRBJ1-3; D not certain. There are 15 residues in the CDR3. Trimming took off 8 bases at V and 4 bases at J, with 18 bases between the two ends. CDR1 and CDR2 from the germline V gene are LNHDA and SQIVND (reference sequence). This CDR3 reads CASRPRPTGGNTIYF. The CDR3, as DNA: TGTGCCAGTCGTCCTCGACCTACGGGAGGAAACACCATATATTTT.

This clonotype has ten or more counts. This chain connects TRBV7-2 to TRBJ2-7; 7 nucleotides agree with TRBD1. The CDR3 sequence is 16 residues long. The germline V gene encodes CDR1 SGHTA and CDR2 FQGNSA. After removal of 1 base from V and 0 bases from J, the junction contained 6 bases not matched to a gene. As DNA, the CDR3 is TGTGCCAGCAGCTTAGGCCGTACAGGGGACTCCTACGAGCAGTACTTC. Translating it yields CASSLGRTGDSYEQYF.

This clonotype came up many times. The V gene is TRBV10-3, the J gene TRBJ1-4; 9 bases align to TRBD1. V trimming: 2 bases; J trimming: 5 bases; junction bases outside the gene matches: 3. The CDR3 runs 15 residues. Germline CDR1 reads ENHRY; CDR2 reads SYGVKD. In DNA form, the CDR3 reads TGTGCCATCAGTGAGCGACAGGGGGGAAATGAAAAACTGTTTTTT. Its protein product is CAISERQGGNEKLFF.

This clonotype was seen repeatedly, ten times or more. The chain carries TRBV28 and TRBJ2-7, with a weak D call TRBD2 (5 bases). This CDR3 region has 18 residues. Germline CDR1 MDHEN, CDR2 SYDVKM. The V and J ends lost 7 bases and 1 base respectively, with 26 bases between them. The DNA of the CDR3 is TGTGCCAGCACCCTAAGGGAATTTAGGAAAGGGAGATCCTACGAGCAGTACTTC. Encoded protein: CASTLREFRKGRSYEQYF.